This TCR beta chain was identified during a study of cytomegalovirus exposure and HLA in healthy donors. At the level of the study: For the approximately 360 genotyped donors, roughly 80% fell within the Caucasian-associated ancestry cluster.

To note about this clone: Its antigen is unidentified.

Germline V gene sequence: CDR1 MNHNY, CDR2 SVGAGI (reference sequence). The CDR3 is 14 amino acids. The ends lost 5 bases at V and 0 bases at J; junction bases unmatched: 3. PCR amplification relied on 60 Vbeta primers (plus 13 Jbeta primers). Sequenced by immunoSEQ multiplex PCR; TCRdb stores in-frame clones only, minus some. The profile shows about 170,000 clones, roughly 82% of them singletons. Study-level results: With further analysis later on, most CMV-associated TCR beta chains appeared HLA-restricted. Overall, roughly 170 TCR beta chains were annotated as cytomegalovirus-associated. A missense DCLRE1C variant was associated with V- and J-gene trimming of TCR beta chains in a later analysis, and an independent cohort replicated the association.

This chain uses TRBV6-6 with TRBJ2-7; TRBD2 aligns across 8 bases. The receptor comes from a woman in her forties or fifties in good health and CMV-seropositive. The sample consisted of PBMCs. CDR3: CASSIAGSSYEQYF. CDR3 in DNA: TGTGCCAGCAGTATAGCGGGGAGCTCCTACGAGCAGTACTTC.